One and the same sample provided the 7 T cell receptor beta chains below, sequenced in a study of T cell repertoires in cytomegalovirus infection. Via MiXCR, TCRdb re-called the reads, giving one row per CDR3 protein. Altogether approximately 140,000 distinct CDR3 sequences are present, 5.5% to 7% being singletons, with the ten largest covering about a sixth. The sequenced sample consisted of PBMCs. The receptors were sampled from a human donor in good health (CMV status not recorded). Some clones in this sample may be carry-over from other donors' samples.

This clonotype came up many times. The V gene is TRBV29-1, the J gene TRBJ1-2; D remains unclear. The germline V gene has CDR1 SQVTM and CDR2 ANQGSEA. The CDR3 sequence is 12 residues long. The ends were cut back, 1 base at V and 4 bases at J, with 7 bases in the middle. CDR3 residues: CSVEGRGYGYTF. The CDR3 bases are TGCAGCGTTGAAGGACGGGGCTATGGCTACACCTTC.

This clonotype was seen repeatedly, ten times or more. The DNA for the CDR3 is TGTGCCAGCAACCTGGGGGACTATGGCTACACCTTC. Translating it yields CASNLGDYGYTF. The rearrangement uses TRBV28 and TRBJ1-2, with D possibly being TRBD1 (5 bases). This CDR3 has 12 amino acids. V gave up 7 bases and J gave up 3 bases, with 9 bases separating them. CDR1 MDHEN and CDR2 SYDVKM come from the germline V gene.

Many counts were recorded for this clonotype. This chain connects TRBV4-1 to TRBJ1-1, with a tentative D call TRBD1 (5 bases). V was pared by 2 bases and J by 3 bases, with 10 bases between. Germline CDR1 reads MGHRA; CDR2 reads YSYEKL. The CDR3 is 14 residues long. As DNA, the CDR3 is TGCGCCAGCAGCCAACCGACAGAGGACACTGAAGCTTTCTTT. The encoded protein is CASSQPTEDTEAFF.

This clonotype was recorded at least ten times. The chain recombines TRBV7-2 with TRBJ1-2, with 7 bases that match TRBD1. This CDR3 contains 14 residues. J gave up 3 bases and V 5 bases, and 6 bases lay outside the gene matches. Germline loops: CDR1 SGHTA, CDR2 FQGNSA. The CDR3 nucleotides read TGTGCCAGCAGCATGAGGACAGGCGACTATGGCTACACCTTC. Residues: CASSMRTGDYGYTF.

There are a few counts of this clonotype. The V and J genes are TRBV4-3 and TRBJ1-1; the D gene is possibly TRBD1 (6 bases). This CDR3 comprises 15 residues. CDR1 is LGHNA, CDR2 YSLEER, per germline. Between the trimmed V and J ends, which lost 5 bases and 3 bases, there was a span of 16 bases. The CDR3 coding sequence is TGCGCCAGCAGCGCGAGCCGGGGGGCGGACACTGAAGCTTTCTTT. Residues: CASSASRGADTEAFF.

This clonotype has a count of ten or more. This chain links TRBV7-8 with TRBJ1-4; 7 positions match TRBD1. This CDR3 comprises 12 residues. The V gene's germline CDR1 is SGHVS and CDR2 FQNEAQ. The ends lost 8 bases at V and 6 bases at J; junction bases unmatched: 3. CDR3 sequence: CASEGADEKLFF. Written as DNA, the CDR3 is TGTGCCAGCGAGGGGGCAGATGAAAAACTGTTTTTT.

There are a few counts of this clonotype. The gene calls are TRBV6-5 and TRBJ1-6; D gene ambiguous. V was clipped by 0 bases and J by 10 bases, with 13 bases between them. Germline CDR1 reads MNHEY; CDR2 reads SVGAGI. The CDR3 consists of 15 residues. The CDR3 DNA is TGTGCCAGCAGTTACTCGTTTCTGGTAGAGTCACCCCTCCACTTT. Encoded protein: CASSYSFLVESPLHF.